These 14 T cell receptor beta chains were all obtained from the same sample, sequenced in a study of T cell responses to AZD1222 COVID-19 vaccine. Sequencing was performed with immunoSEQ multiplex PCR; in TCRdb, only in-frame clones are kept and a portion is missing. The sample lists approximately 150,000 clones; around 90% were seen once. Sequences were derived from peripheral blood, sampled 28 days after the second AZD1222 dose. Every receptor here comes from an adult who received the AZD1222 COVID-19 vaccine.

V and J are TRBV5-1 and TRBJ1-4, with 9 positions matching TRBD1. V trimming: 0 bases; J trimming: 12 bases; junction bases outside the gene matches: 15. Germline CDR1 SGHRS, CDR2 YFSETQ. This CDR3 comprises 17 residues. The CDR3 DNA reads TGCGCCAGCAGCTTGGGCCCCCACGGGACAGGGTCAGGTGAACTGTTTTTT. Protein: CASSLGPHGTGSGELFF.

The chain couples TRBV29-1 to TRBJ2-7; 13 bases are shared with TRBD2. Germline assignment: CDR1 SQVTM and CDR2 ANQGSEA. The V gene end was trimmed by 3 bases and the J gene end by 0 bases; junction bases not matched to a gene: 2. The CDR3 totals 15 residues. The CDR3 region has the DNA TGCAGCGTTGAGCGACTAGCGGGAGGCTCCTACGAGCAGTACTTC. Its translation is CSVERLAGGSYEQYF.

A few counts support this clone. CDR3 region: CASYGTSGSYNEQFF. The CDR3 DNA reads as TGTGCCAGCTATGGGACTAGCGGGAGTTACAATGAGCAGTTCTTC. The chain links TRBV3-1 (or the pseudogene TRBV3-2) to TRBJ2-1; 14 bases agree with TRBD2. Germline values: CDR1 LGHDT, CDR2 YNNKEL (reference sequence). The CDR3 runs 15 residues. Trimming cost V 8 bases and J 4 bases; bases outside gene matches: 4.

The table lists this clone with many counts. The chain's CDR3 is CASSLGTNVIYGYTF. The CDR3 DNA reads as TGTGCCAGCAGCTTAGGGACAAATGTAATCTATGGCTACACCTTC. The rearrangement links TRBV3-1 (or the pseudogene TRBV3-2) to TRBJ1-2; possible D gene TRBD1, 6 bases. The CDR3 has 15 amino acids. The V end lost 5 bases, the J end lost 4 bases, and 17 bases lay between the germline ends. Germline V lookup: CDR1 LGHDT, CDR2 YNNKEL (reference sequence).

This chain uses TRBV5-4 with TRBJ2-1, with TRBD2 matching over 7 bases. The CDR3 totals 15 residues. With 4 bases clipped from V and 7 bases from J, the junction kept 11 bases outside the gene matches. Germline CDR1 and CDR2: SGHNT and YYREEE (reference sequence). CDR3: CASSDSLAEWNEQFF. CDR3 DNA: TGTGCCAGCAGCGACAGCCTAGCGGAGTGGAATGAGCAGTTCTTC.

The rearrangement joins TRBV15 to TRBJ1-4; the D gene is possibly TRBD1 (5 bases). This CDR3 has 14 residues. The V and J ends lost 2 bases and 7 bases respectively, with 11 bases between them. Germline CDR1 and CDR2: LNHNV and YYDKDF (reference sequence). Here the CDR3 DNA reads TGTGCCACCAGCAGAATCGGAGACAGTGAAAAACTGTTTTTT. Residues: CATSRIGDSEKLFF.

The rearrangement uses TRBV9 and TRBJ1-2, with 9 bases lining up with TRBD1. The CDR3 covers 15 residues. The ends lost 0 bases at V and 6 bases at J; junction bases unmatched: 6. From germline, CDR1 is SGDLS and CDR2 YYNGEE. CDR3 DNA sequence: TGTGCCAGCAGCGTAGCGACGGGACAGGGCAATGGCTACACCTTC. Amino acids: CASSVATGQGNGYTF.

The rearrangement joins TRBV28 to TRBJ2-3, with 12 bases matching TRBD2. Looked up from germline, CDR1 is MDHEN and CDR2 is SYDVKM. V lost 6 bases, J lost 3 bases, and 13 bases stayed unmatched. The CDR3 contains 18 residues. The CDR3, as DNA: TGTGCCAGCAGCTCCTTCACCACAACTAGCGGGAGGACAGATACGCAGTATTTT. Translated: CASSSFTTTSGRTDTQYF.

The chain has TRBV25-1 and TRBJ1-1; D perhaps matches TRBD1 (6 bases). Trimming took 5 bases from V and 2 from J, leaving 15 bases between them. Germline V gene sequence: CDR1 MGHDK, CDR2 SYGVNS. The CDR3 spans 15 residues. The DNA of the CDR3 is TGTGCCAGCAGTCCCCCGGGACACTATAACACTGAAGCTTTCTTT. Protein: CASSPPGHYNTEAFF.

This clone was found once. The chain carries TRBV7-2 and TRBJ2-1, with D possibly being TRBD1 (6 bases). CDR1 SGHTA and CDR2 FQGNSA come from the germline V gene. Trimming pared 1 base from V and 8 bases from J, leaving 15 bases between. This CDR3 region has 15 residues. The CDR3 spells CASSLGAGDVDEQFF. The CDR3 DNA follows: TGTGCCAGCAGCTTAGGGGCAGGGGACGTTGATGAGCAGTTCTTC.

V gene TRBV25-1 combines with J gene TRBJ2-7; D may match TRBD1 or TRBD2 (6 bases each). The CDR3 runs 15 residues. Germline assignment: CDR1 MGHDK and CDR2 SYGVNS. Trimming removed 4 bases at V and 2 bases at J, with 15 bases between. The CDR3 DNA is TGTGCCAGCAGTGTGGGGGGCGGCGGGACCTACGAGCAGTACTTC. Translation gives CASSVGGGGTYEQYF.

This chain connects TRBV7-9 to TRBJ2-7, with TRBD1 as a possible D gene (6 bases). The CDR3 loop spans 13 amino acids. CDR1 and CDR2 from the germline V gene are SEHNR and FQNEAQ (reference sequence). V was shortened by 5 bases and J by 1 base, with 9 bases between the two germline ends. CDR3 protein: CASSNRASYEQYF. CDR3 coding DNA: TGTGCCAGCAGCAACAGGGCGTCCTACGAGCAGTACTTC.

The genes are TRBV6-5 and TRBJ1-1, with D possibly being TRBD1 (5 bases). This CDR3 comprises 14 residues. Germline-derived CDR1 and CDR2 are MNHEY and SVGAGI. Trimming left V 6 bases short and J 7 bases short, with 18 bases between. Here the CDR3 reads CASRPGTPTGEAFF. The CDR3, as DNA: TGTGCCAGCAGACCCGGGACCCCAACGGGTGAAGCTTTCTTT.

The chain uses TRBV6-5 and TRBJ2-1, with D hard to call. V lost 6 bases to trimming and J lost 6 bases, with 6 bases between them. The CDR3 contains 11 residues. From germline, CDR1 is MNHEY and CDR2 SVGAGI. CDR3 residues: CASSAANEQFF. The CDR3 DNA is TGTGCCAGCAGCGCAGCCAATGAGCAGTTCTTC.